The source of this T cell receptor (beta chain) is a study of cytomegalovirus exposure and HLA in healthy donors. The PCR contained 60 Vbeta and 13 Jbeta primers. Method: immunoSEQ multiplex PCR; TCRdb's copy keeps in-frame clones and lacks some. The sample holds fewer than 130,000 clones, 70% seen once. This CDR3 contains 15 residues. Germline V gene sequence: CDR1 SGHRS, CDR2 YFSETQ. The V end lost 4 bases, the J end lost 6 bases, and 16 bases lay between the germline ends. The rearrangement uses TRBV5-1 and TRBJ2-2; D possibly corresponds to TRBD2 (5 bases). The receptor comes from a man in his forties or fifties in good health and CMV-seropositive. Sequencing was done on a sample of PBMCs. CDR3 sequence reads: CASSTPQGGAGELFF. The CDR3, as DNA: TGCGCCAGCAGCACCCCCCAAGGAGGAGCCGGGGAGCTGTTTTTT.